This T cell receptor beta chain is from a study of breast tumors, draining lymph nodes, adjacent tissues. Findings of the study overall: Luminal-like breast cancer showed significantly greater tumor-nontumor repertoire similarity than basal-like breast cancer did. Data fit most tumor T cells coming from lymph node, expanding in tumor.

Concerning this clonotype: Its antigen is undetermined.

TCRdb passed the multiplex PCR reads through MiXCR, listing each CDR3 protein once. The sample includes 150,000 to 200,000 distinct CDR3 sequences, around 35% of them seen just once. CDR3 length equals 15 residues. V lost 4 bases, J lost 2 bases, and 5 bases stayed unmatched. CDR1 is MNHNY and CDR2 is SVGAGI in the germline V gene (reference sequence). The lymph nodes were axillary draining lymph nodes from breast cancer patients. This chain links TRBV6-6 with TRBJ2-1; 7 nucleotides agree with TRBD1. This TCR was sampled from a female donor with breast cancer. Some clones in this sample may be carry-over from other donors' samples. The source material was axillary lymph node tissue. CDR3 nucleotide sequence: TGTGCCAGCAGTTCCCGGGACAGACCCTACAATGAGCAGTTCTTC. This codes for CASSSRDRPYNEQFF.